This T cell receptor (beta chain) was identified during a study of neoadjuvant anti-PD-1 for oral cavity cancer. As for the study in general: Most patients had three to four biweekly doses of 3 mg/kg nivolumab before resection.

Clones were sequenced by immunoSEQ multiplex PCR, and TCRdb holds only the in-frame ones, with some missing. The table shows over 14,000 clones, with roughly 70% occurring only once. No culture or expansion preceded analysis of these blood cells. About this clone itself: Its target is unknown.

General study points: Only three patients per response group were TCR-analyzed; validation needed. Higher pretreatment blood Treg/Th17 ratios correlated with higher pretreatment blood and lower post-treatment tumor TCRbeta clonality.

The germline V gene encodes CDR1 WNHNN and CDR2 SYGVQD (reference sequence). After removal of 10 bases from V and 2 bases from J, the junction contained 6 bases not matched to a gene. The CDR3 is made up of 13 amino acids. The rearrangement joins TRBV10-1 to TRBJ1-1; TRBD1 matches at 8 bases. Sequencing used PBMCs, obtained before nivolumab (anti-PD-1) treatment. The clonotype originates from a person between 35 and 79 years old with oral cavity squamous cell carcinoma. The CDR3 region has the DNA TGCGCCACGCGACAGGGGATAAACACTGAAGCTTTCTTT. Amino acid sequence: CATRQGINTEAFF.